Included here is one T cell receptor beta chain sequence, with context. The record originates from a study of blood T cell repertoires in COVID-19. Sequencing was performed with immunoSEQ multiplex PCR; in TCRdb, only in-frame clones are kept and a portion is missing. Of about 140,000 clones listed, less than 85% were seen once; the top ten hold roughly 1.7%. Sequencing was done on a sample of PBMCs or T cells enriched from blood (not recorded which). This clonotype was sampled from a woman between 18 and 29 years old who had been exposed to COVID-19.

CDR3 in DNA: TGTGCCAGCAGCGTAAACAGCGGTGGCTACACCTTC. Amino acids: CASSVNSGGYTF. The gene calls are TRBV5-5 and TRBJ1-2; D gene uncertain. CDR1 SGHKS and CDR2 YYEKEE come from the germline V gene (reference sequence). V gave up 4 bases and J gave up 7 bases, with 11 bases separating them. The CDR3 has 12 residues.